The clone carrying this T cell receptor beta chain was recorded at least ten times. The data were obtained in a study of T-cell reconstitution after alpha-beta-depleted transplantation in children. The CDR3 totals 15 residues. Germline assignment: CDR1 SEHNR and CDR2 FQNEAQ (reference sequence). V gave up 1 base and J gave up 2 bases, with 10 bases separating them. This sample's TCRbeta library carried unique molecular identifier barcodes. TCRdb redid the calling of the PCR reads with MiXCR, one entry per CDR3 protein. In the table there are some 290,000 distinct CDR3 sequences, 9.9% of which are singletons.

J is TRBJ2-3 and V is TRBV7-9; D remains unclear. The sequencing here drew on PBMCs from the stem cell graft donor, taken from the stem cell graft. This TCR was recovered from a human donor who donated a stem cell graft to a child with SCID. CDR3 in DNA: TGTGCCAGCAGCTTAGAAATGGCAGTCACAGATACGCAGTATTTT. Translating gives CASSLEMAVTDTQYF.